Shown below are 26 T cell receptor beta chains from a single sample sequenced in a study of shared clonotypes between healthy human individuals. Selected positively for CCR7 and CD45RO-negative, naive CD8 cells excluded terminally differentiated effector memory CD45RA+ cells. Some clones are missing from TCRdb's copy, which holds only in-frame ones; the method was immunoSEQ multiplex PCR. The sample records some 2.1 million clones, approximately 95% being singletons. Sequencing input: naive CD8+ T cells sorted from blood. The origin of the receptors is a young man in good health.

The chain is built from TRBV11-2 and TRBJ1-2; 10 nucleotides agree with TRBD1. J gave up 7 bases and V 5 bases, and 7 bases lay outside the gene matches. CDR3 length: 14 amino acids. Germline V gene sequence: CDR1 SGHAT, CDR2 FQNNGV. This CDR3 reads CASSLDRGTLGYTF. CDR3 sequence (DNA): TGTGCCAGCAGCCTGGACAGGGGGACACTTGGCTACACCTTC.

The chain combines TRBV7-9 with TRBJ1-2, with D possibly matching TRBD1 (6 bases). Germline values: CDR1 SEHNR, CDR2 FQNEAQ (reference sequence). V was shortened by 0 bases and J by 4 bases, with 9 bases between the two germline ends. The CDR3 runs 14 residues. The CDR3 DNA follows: TGTGCCAGCAGCTTAGCGCAGGGGCCCTATGGCTACACCTTC. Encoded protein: CASSLAQGPYGYTF.

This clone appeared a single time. CDR3 amino acids: CASSQDGTSGAYNEQFF. The CDR3 DNA sequence: TGCGCCAGCAGCCAAGACGGGACTAGCGGGGCGTACAATGAGCAGTTCTTC. The V call is TRBV4-3, the J call TRBJ2-1; 13 bases are a match to TRBD2. The trim removed 0 bases at V and 4 bases at J, leaving 3 bases unmatched. There are 17 residues in the CDR3. From germline, CDR1 is LGHNA and CDR2 YSLEER.

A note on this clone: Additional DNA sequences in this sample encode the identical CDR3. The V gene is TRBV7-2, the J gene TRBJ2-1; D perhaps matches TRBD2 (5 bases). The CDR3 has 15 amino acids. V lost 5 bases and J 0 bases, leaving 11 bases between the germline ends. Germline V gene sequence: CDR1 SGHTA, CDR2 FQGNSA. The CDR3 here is CASSPGGGSYNEQFF. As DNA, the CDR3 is TGTGCCAGCAGCCCTGGCGGAGGCTCCTACAATGAGCAGTTCTTC.

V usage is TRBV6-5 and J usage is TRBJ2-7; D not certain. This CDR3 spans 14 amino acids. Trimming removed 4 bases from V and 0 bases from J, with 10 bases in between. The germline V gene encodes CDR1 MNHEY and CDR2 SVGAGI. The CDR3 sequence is CASSSERTSYEQYF. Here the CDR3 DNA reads TGTGCCAGCAGTTCGGAAAGGACCTCCTACGAGCAGTACTTC.

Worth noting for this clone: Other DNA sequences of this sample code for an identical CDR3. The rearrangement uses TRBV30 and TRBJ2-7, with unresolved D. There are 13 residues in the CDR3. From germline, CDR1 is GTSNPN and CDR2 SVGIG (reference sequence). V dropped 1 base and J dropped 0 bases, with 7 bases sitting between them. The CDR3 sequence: CAWSGRSSYEQYF. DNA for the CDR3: TGTGCCTGGAGTGGTCGGAGCTCCTACGAGCAGTACTTC.

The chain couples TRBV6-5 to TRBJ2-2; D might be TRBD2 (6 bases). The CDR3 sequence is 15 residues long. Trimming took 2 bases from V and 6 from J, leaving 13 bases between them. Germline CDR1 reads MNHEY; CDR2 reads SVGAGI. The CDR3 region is CASSYDGSSAGELFF. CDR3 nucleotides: TGTGCCAGCAGTTACGATGGCTCTAGCGCCGGGGAGCTGTTTTTT.

The CDR3 sequence: CASTPMGARGTEAFF. In DNA form, the CDR3 reads TGTGCCAGTACCCCCATGGGGGCGAGGGGGACTGAAGCTTTCTTT. J is TRBJ1-1 and V is TRBV19; TRBD1 might be the D (6 bases). Trimming pared 7 bases from V and 5 bases from J, leaving 20 bases between. Per germline, CDR1 LNHDA and CDR2 SQIVND (reference sequence). The CDR3 contains 15 residues.

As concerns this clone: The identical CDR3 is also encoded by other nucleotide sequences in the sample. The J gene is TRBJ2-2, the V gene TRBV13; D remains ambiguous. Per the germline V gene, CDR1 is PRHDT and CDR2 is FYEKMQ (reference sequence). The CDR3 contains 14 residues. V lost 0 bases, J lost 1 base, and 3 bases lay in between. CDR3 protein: CASSLGENTGELFF. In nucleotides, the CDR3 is TGTGCCAGCAGCTTAGGGGAGAACACCGGGGAGCTGTTTTTT.

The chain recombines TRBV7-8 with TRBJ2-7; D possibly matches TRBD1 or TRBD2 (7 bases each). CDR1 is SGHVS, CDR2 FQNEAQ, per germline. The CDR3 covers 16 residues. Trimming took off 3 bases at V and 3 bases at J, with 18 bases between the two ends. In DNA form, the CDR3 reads TGTGCCAGCAGCTTGGCCAGCAGGGGGGGAATCTACGAGCAGTACTTC. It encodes CASSLASRGGIYEQYF.

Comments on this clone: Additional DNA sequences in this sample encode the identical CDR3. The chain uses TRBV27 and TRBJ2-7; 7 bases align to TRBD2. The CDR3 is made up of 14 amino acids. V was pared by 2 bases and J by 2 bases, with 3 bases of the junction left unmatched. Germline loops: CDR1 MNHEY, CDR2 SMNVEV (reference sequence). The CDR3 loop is CASSLGGDAYEQYF. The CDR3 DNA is TGTGCCAGCAGTTTAGGGGGGGATGCCTACGAGCAGTACTTC.

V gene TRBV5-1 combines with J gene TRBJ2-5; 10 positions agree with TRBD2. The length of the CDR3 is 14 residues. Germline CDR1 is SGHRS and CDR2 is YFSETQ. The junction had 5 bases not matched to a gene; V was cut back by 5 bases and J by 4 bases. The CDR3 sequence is CASRQAGGLETQYF. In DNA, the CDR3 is TGCGCCAGCAGGCAAGCGGGGGGGCTAGAGACCCAGTACTTC.

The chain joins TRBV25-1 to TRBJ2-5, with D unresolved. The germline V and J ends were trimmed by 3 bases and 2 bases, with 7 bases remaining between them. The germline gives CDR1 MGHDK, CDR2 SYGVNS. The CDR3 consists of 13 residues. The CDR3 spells CASSDTEQETQYF. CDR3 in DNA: TGTGCCAGCAGTGATACCGAACAAGAGACCCAGTACTTC.

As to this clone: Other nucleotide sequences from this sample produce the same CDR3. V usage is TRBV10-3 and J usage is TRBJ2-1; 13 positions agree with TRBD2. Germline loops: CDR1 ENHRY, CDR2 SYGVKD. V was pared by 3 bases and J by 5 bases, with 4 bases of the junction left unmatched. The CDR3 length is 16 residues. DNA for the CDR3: TGTGCCATCAGTGAACCTGGACTAGCGGGGGACAATGAGCAGTTCTTC. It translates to CAISEPGLAGDNEQFF.

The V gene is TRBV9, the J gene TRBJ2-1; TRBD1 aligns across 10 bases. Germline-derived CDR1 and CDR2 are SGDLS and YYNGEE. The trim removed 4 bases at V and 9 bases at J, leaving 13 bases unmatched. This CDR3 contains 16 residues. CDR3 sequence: CASSTLSGTGAVEQFF. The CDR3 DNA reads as TGTGCCAGCAGCACCCTCTCCGGGACAGGGGCAGTTGAGCAGTTCTTC.

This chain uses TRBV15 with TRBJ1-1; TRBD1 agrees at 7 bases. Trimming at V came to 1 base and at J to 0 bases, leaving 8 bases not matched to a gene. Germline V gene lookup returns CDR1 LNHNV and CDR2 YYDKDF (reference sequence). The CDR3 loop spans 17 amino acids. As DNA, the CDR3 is TGTGCCACCAGCAGAGGGACCGACAGGGTCATGAACACTGAAGCTTTCTTT. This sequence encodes CATSRGTDRVMNTEAFF.

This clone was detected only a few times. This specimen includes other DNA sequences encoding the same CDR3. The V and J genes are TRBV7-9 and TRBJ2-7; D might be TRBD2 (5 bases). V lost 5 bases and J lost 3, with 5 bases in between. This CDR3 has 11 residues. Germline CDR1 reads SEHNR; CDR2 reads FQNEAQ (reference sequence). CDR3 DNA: TGTGCCAGCAGCCGGGACTACGAGCAGTACTTC. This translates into CASSRDYEQYF.

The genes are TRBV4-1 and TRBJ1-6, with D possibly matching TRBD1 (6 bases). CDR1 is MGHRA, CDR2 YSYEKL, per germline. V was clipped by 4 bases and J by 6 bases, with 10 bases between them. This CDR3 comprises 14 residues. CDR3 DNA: TGCGCCAGCAGCCCTAAAGGGGGTAATTCACCCCTCCACTTT. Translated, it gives CASSPKGGNSPLHF.

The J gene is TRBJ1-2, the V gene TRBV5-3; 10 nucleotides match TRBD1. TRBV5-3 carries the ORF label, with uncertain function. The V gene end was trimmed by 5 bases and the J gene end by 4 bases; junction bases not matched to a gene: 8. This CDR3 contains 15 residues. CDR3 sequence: CARSPDRGRSYGYTF. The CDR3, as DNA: TGTGCCAGAAGTCCGGACAGGGGGAGAAGCTATGGCTACACCTTC.

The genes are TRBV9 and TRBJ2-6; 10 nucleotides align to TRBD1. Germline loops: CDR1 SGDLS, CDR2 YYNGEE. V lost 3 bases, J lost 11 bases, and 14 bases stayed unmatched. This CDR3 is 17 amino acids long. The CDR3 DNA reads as TGTGCCAGCAGCGACGCCCGACCGGGACAGGGGCTCCACGTCCTGACTTTC. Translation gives CASSDARPGQGLHVLTF.

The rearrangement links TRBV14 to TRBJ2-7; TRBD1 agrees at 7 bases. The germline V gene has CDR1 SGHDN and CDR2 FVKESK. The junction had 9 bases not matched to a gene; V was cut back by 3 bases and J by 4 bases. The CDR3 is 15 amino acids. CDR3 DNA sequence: TGTGCCAGCAGCCATCTAGACAGGGCTTTTTACGAGCAGTACTTC. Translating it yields CASSHLDRAFYEQYF.

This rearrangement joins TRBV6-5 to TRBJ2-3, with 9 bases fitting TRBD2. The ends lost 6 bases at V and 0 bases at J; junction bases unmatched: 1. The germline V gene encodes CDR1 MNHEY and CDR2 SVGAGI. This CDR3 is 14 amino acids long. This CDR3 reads CASSGLASTDTQYF. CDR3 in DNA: TGTGCCAGCAGCGGACTAGCGAGCACAGATACGCAGTATTTT.

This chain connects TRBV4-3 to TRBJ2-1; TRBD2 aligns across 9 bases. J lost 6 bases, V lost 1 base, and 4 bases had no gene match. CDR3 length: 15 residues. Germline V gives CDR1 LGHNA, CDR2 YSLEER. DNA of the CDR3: TGCGCCAGCAGCCAAGGCGGGAGGGCCGTCAATGAGCAGTTCTTC. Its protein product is CASSQGGRAVNEQFF.

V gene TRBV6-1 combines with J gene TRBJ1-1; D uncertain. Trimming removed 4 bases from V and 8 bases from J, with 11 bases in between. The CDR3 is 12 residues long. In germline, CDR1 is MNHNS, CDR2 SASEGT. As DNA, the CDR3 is TGTGCCAGCAGTGCGTTCAGGCCCGAAGCTTTCTTT. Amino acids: CASSAFRPEAFF.

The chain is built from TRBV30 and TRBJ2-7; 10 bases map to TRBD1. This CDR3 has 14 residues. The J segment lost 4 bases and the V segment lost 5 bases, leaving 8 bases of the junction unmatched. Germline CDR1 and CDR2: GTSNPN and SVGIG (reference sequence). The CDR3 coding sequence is TGTGCCTGGGACTACGGGACAGGGGATTACGAGCAGTACTTC. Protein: CAWDYGTGDYEQYF.

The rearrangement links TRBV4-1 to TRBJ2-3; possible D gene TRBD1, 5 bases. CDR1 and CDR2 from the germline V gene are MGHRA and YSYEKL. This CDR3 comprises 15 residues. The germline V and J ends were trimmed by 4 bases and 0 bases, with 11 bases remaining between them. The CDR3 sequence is CASSPSDRSTDTQYF. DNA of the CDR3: TGCGCCAGCAGCCCCTCCGACAGAAGCACAGATACGCAGTATTTT.